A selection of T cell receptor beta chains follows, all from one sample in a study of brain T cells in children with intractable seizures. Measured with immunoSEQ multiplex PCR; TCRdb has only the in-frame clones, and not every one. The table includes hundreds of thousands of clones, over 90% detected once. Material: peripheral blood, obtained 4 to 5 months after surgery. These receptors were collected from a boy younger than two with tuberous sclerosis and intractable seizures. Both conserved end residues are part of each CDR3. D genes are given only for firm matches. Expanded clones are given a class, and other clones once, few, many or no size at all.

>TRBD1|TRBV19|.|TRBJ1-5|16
CASSIGGQGMRQPQHF
TGTGCCAGTAGTATAGGTGGACAGGGCATGAGGCAGCCCCAGCATTTT
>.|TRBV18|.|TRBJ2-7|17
CASSRWGAAEGTYEQYF
TGTGCCAGCTCACGATGGGGGGCGGCAGAGGGGACCTACGAGCAGTACTTC
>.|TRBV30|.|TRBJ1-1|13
CAWSVLGNTEAFF
TGTGCCTGGAGTGTACTAGGGAACACTGAAGCTTTCTTT
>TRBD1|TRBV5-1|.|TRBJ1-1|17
CASSPGPGTGTNTEAFF
TGCGCCAGCAGCCCCGGTCCCGGGACAGGAACGAACACTGAAGCTTTCTTT
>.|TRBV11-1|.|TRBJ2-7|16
CASSPGTTSLSYEQYF
TGTGCCAGCAGCCCCGGGACGACCTCTCTTTCCTACGAGCAGTACTTC
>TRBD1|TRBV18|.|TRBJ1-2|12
CASSQDREGYTF
TGTGCCAGCTCACAGGACAGGGAGGGCTACACCTTC
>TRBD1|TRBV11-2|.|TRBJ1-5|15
CASSITGGVNQPQHF
TGTGCCAGCAGCATTACAGGGGGCGTCAATCAGCCCCAGCATTTT
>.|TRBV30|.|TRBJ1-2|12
CAWSVLAYGYTF
TGTGCCTGGAGTGTACTCGCGTATGGCTACACCTTC
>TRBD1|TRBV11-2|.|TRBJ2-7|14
CASSFGTGDYEQYF
TGTGCCAGCAGCTTCGGGACAGGTGATTACGAGCAGTACTTC
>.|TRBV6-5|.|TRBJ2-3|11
CASTYEDTQYF
TGTGCCAGCACCTACGAAGATACGCAGTATTTT
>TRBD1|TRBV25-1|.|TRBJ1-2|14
CASSERSGGNGYTF
TGTGCCAGCAGTGAAAGGTCAGGGGGAAATGGCTACACCTTC
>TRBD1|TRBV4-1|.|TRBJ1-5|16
CASSQGTGGNNQPQHF
TGCGCCAGCAGCCAAGGGACAGGGGGCAACAATCAGCCCCAGCATTTT
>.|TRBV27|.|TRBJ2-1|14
CASRPRTTYNEQFF
TGTGCCAGCAGACCCAGGACAACCTACAATGAGCAGTTCTTC
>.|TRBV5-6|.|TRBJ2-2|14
CASSLAVETGELFF
TGTGCCAGCAGCTTGGCCGTCGAGACCGGGGAGCTGTTTTTT
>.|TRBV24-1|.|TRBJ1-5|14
CATSGADSNQPQHF
TGTGCCACCAGTGGGGCGGATAGCAATCAGCCCCAGCATTTT
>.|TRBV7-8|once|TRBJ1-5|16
CASSWIRGGQGQPQHF
TGTGCCAGCAGCTGGATTAGGGGGGGGCAGGGTCAGCCCCAGCATTTT
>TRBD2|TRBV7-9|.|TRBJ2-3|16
CASSSRLASLTDTQYF
TGTGCCAGCAGCTCGCGACTAGCTTCCCTCACAGATACGCAGTATTTT
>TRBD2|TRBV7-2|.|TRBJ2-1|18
CASSSLQLGGSSDAEQFF
TGTGCCAGCAGCTCACTCCAATTGGGGGGGTCTAGTGATGCTGAGCAGTTCTTC
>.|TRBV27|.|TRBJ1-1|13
CASSLGANTEAFF
TGTGCCAGCAGTTTGGGGGCGAACACTGAAGCTTTCTTT
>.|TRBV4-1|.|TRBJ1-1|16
CASSQDFGGRGTEAFF
TGCGCCAGCAGCCAAGATTTTGGAGGGCGAGGGACTGAAGCTTTCTTT
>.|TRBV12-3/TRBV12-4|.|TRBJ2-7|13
CASSFIPAYEQYF
TGTGCCAGCAGTTTTATCCCTGCCTACGAGCAGTACTTC
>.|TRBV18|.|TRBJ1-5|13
CASSPGQNQPQHF
TGTGCCAGCTCACCCGGACAGAATCAGCCCCAGCATTTT
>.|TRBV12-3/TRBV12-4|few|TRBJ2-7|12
CASSTTRYEQYF
TGTGCCAGCAGTACCACGAGGTACGAGCAGTACTTC
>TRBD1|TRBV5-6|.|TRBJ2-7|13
CASSFGTGDEQYF
TGTGCCAGCAGCTTCGGGACAGGGGACGAGCAGTACTTC
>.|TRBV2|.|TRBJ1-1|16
CASSKVGTPGGTEAFF
TGTGCCAGCAGTAAAGTTGGGACCCCCGGAGGCACTGAAGCTTTCTTT
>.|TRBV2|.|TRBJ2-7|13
CASSVPGAYEQYF
TGTGCCAGCAGTGTCCCCGGGGCTTACGAGCAGTACTTC
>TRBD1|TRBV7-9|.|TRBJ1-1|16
CASSSGTGYVNTEAFF
TGTGCCAGCAGCTCCGGGACAGGGTACGTGAACACTGAAGCTTTCTTT
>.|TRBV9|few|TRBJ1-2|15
CASSVGSGLNYGYTF
TGTGCCAGCAGCGTAGGGAGCGGACTCAACTATGGCTACACCTTC
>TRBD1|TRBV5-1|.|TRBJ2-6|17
CASSAETGLIGANVLTF
TGCGCCAGCAGCGCGGAGACAGGGCTCATTGGGGCCAACGTCCTGACTTTC
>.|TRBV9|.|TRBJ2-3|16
CASSVGLASSTDTQYF
TGTGCCAGCAGCGTAGGGCTAGCGTCAAGCACAGATACGCAGTATTTT
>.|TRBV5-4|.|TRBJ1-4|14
CASSLGGVGEKLFF
TGTGCCAGCAGCTTGGGGGGGGTTGGTGAAAAACTGTTTTTT
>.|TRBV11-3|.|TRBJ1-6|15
CASSSETGGSSPLHF
TGTGCCAGCAGCTCAGAGACGGGAGGGAGTTCACCCCTCCACTTT
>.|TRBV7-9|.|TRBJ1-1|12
CASLVDNTEAFF
TGTGCCAGTCTAGTTGATAACACTGAAGCTTTCTTT
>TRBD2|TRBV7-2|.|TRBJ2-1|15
CASSVSGRAGNEQFF
TGTGCCAGCAGCGTTAGCGGGAGGGCCGGCAATGAGCAGTTCTTC
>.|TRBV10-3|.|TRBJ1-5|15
CAANEGGRSDQPQHF
TGTGCCGCCAACGAGGGCGGACGATCGGATCAGCCCCAGCATTTT
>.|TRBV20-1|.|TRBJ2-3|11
CSASGTDTQYF
TGCAGTGCTAGCGGCACAGATACGCAGTATTTT
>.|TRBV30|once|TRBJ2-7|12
CAWLRTGYEQYF
TGTGCCTGGTTACGGACGGGCTACGAGCAGTACTTC
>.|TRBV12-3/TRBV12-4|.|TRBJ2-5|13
CASTIGNQETQYF
TGTGCCAGCACAATCGGGAACCAAGAGACCCAGTACTTC
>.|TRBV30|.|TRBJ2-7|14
CAWSVWTEHERRYF
TGTGCCTGGAGTGTTTGGACAGAACACGAACGGAGGTACTTC
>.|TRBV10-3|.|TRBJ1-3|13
CAIMVGSGNTIYF
TGTGCCATCATGGTAGGGAGTGGAAACACCATATATTTT
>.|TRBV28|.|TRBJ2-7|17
CASHWASRDILPYEQYF
TGTGCCAGCCATTGGGCCAGCCGGGACATTCTTCCCTACGAGCAGTACTTC
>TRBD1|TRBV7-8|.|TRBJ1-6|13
CASSDREYSPLHF
TGTGCCAGCAGCGACAGGGAATATTCACCCCTCCACTTT
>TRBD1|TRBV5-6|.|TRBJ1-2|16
CASSFVRTGKDYGYTF
TGTGCCAGCAGCTTCGTGAGGACAGGGAAGGACTATGGCTACACCTTC
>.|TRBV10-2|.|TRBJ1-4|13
CASSGRRDEKLFF
TGCGCCAGCAGTGGTCGCAGGGATGAAAAACTGTTTTTT
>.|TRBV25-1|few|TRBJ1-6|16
CASSDPGKGVSSPLHF
TGTGCCAGCAGTGACCCAGGGAAGGGAGTTAGTTCACCCCTCCACTTT
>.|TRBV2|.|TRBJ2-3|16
CASSEALRRGTDTQYF
TGTGCCAGCAGTGAAGCGCTTCGACGGGGGACAGATACGCAGTATTTT
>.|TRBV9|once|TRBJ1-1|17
CASSVGISGVKDTEAFF
TGTGCCAGCAGCGTAGGTATCAGTGGGGTAAAGGACACTGAAGCTTTCTTT